This is a list of T cell receptor beta chains from one sample in a study of T-cell memory formation after mild COVID-19. TCRdb redid the calling of the 5' RACE reads with MiXCR, one entry per CDR3 protein. Here the sample spans fewer than 600,000 distinct CDR3 sequences, less than 25% being singletons. What was sequenced was PBMCs or a T cell subset sorted from them (not recorded which). All receptors come from an adult woman who had mild COVID-19 (a few samples of this study predate the infection). Cell type and time point are not known. CDR3s include the opening cysteine and the closing phenylalanine or tryptophan. The D gene is left open where the match is weak. Not all rows give a size; the values are once, few, many and, for expanded clones, a class.

j_call	v_call	clone_size	d_call	cdr3_nt	cdr3_aa
TRBJ2-5	TRBV6-5	.	TRBD2	TGTGCCAGCAGTTACTCGAGTAGCGGGGAACAGTACTTC	CASSYSSSGEQYF
TRBJ2-4	TRBV24-1	.	.	TGTGCCACCAGTGACCCCGACGGGCCTGAGGGCATTCAGTACTTC	CATSDPDGPEGIQYF
TRBJ2-7	TRBV11-3	many	.	TGTGCCAGCAGCTTAGATCCGGGTACGAGCTCCTACGAGCAGTACTTC	CASSLDPGTSSYEQYF
TRBJ2-1	TRBV5-1	few	.	TGCGCCAGCAGCAAGGACGGTGGTAATGAGCAGTTCTTC	CASSKDGGNEQFF
TRBJ1-1	TRBV20-1	many	.	TGCAGTGGCGGCAGGCGGGAGACTGAAGCTTTCTTT	CSGGRRETEAFF
TRBJ1-1	TRBV4-2	few	.	TGTGCCAGCAGCCAAGAAGTCGGGATTGAAGCTTTCTTT	CASSQEVGIEAFF
TRBJ2-3	TRBV12-3/TRBV12-4	.	TRBD1	TGTACCAGCAGTCCAGGACAGGCGAGGACAGATACGCAGTATTTT	CTSSPGQARTDTQYF
TRBJ1-1	TRBV5-4	few	.	TGTGCCAGCAGCTTGGGACGGAAGCAGGTGAACACTGAAGCTTTCTTT	CASSLGRKQVNTEAFF
TRBJ2-7	TRBV6-6	.	TRBD1	TGTGCCAGCAGTTATCCCGGGACAGGGGCCGAGCAGTACTTC	CASSYPGTGAEQYF
TRBJ2-5	TRBV7-8	few	TRBD1	TGTGCCAGCAGCCAGAGGACAGGGTGGGGGGAGACCCAGTACTTC	CASSQRTGWGETQYF
TRBJ2-3	TRBV7-8	.	.	TGTGCCAGCAGCTCAGAGGGTATCAGCACAGATACGCAGTATTTT	CASSSEGISTDTQYF
TRBJ2-1	TRBV12-3/TRBV12-4	.	TRBD2	TGTGCCAGCGAAGCGGGAGGGATGAATGAGCAGTTCTTC	CASEAGGMNEQFF
TRBJ2-2	TRBV7-6	few	.	TGTGCCAGCAGCCGCGGGATCGGGGACACCGGGGAGCTGTTTTTT	CASSRGIGDTGELFF
TRBJ1-1	TRBV20-1	few	.	TGCAGTGCTAGAGCGGCCAGAATGAACACTGAAGCTTTCTTT	CSARAARMNTEAFF
TRBJ2-1	TRBV20-1	few	TRBD2	TGCAGTGCTAGAGCACCGGGACTAGGATGGCATGAGCAGTTCTTC	CSARAPGLGWHEQFF
TRBJ1-4	TRBV5-1	.	TRBD1	TGCGCCAGCAGGGGACAGCTTAACAATGAAAAACTGTTTTTT	CASRGQLNNEKLFF
TRBJ1-1	TRBV7-9	few	.	TGTGCCAGCAGCGCAGGACGGGGTGAGGCTGAAGCTTTCTTT	CASSAGRGEAEAFF
TRBJ2-3	TRBV5-1	.	.	TGCGCCAGCAGCTTCTCTAGCCTGGGCACAGATACGCAGTATTTT	CASSFSSLGTDTQYF
TRBJ2-7	TRBV15	few	TRBD1	TGTGCCACCAGCACAAGACAGGGCCTTTCTGGCTACGAGCAGTACTTC	CATSTRQGLSGYEQYF
TRBJ2-1	TRBV5-6	few	.	TGTGCCAGCAGCTTGCGGGCGGTGAGCTCCTACAATGAGCAGTTCTTC	CASSLRAVSSYNEQFF
TRBJ2-7	TRBV14	.	.	TGTGCCAGCAGTTACACTTTCAGGAGCGAGCAGTACTTC	CASSYTFRSEQYF
TRBJ2-3	TRBV7-2	many	.	TGTGCCAGCAGCCGGACGGTTACTAGCACAGATACGCAGTATTTT	CASSRTVTSTDTQYF
TRBJ1-1	TRBV24-1	few	.	TGTGCCACCGGGTCGGGGGCTGAAGCTTTCTTT	CATGSGAEAFF
TRBJ1-2	TRBV7-9	.	TRBD1	TGTGCCAGCAGCTTAGGAGCATACAGGGGGAATGGCTACACCTTC	CASSLGAYRGNGYTF
TRBJ1-2	TRBV24-1	.	TRBD1	TGTGCCACCAGTGACCGGACAGGGTACTATGGCTACACCTTC	CATSDRTGYYGYTF
TRBJ1-1	TRBV10-3	few	TRBD1	TGTGCCATTCGGACAGGTCAGACGACACCTTTCTTT	CAIRTGQTTPFF
TRBJ1-1	TRBV12-3/TRBV12-4	few	.	TGTGCCAGCAGTTTATTGGGACCGAGTTTGGTCACTGAAGCTTTCTTT	CASSLLGPSLVTEAFF
TRBJ2-5	TRBV7-8	.	TRBD2	TGTGCCAGCAGCTTAGCGGCTAGCGGGGGCCGGGAGACCCAGTACTTC	CASSLAASGGRETQYF
TRBJ2-7	TRBV6-2/TRBV6-3	.	.	TGTGCCAGCAGTGCCAGGGGCCCGCCCTACGAGCAGTACTTC	CASSARGPPYEQYF
TRBJ2-1	TRBV10-3	few	.	TGTGCCATCAGTGGGACGAGCGGCAATGAGCAGTTCTTC	CAISGTSGNEQFF
TRBJ1-5	TRBV6-1	.	.	TGTGCCAGCAGTGAAGTTAGCAATCAGCCCCAGCATTTT	CASSEVSNQPQHF
TRBJ2-6	TRBV9	few	.	TGTGCCAGCAGCCCCTTCTTGGGGGTGTCAGGGGCCAACGTCCTGACTTTC	CASSPFLGVSGANVLTF
TRBJ2-5	TRBV5-1	.	.	TGCGACAGCAGCTTGGCCGACGCACACCAAGAGACCCAGTACTTC	CDSSLADAHQETQYF